The TCR beta chain described here comes from a study of regulatory T cells in long-lasting Graves disease. Arm-PCR of CDR3 regions and iRepertoire HTBI primers were the basis on which TCR beta libraries were built. TCRdb independently ran MiXCR on the multiplex PCR reads; one entry per CDR3 protein. The sample lists approximately 490,000 distinct CDR3 sequences, about a sixth occurring once. Noted time point: newly diagnosed GD, antithyroid drugs for less than 3 months. From PBMCs, RNA was extracted and then used to make the TCR library. V shed 3 bases and J 5 bases; nucleotides not matched to a gene: 8. This CDR3 has 15 residues. Germline-derived CDR1 and CDR2 are LNHDA and SQIVND (reference sequence). This sample also appeared in a second study, on T cells in Graves' hyperthyroidism and ophthalmopathy. As that report states: Reasons for excluding patients were uncontrolled infection, other autoimmune disease, pregnancy or lactation. A set of HTBI primers served as the primers for a first-round RT-PCR of the TCR CDR3. Blood samples included most of the expanded thyroid clonotypes exceeding 0.001.

The chain is built from TRBV19 and TRBJ1-2, with TRBD1 matching 8 bases. Sequences were derived from peripheral blood mononuclear cells (PBMCs), sampled at new diagnosis, from a patient treated with antithyroid drugs. The source is a man aged 40-50 years with Graves disease. The CDR3 DNA is TGTGCCAGTAGTATTCCGGGACAGGAACTATATGGCTACACCTTC. This codes for CASSIPGQELYGYTF.